This T cell receptor (beta chain) is from a study of blood T cell repertoires in COVID-19 (dated by TCRdb to 2019 to 2021). About the study as a whole: Samples from collaborators originated in the United States, Italy and Spain and spanned both the acute and convalescent phases of COVID-19. The sample metadata nearly always contained a de-identified subject ID, COVID-19 status, age in years and sex. A freely available public database, intended as a resource for researchers studying the immune response to SARS-CoV-2, is where the repertoires were released. The material from the prospective study consisted of cDNA or gDNA derived from T cells, B-cell-depleted T cells, or PBMCs. Deeply sampled blood TCRbeta repertoires from subjects exposed to, actively infected with, or recovered from COVID-19 were included in the dataset. The samples were drawn from the first 160 participants of the ongoing ImmuneRACE study and from over 950 subjects provided by 6 global collaborators. Where available, HLA class I and class II types were obtained from metadata supplied by the sample provider rather than from assay-based typing. Study-wide conclusions, independent of this receptor: The quantity of clinical and demographic metadata differed by source and by participant and was supplied without curation.

In the prospective study, participants were about 18 to 89 years old, resided in about two dozen geographic areas of the United States, and were enrolled through a virtual design. In the prospective study, participants were assigned to cohorts based on the clinical history participants reported in a screening survey and a study questionnaire. Each participant in the prospective study had whole blood, serum and a nasopharyngeal or oropharyngeal swab collected by mobile phlebotomists. Prospective study participants could optionally give additional blood draws and questionnaires over a roughly two-month period. Before DNA extraction, prospective study blood samples were shipped either frozen or at room temperature. In the case of this clone: No cognate antigen has been identified for it. There are no base qualities to consult, and no much larger clone falls within one base.

Reading from cysteine to phenylalanine, the CDR3 counts 14 amino acids. CDR3 DNA is the only sequence kept; it has 42 bases, read in frame from the first base. Looking up the germline V gene (reference sequence) yields CDR1 LNHDA and CDR2 SQIVND. V was cut back by 6 bases and J by 3 bases, leaving a gap of 14 bases between them. TCRbeta CDR3 regions were amplified from genomic DNA using the immunoSEQ Assay, a bias-controlled multiplex PCR. Per the authors' processing: The number of nucleated cells in each sample was estimated by amplification of reference gene primers within the assay. To quantify the absolute abundance of each unique TCRbeta CDR3 rearrangement, sequence reads were collapsed and filtered. For each sample, productive Simpson clonality was calculated by taking the square root of Simpson's diversity index across productive rearrangements. Held by TCRdb, this immuneACCESS table contains in-frame sequences only and omits some clones. Under half of the omission traces to an unresolved V gene where checked; the cause of the rest is unknown. Clone size and the V and J calls come from that table; the DNA yielded D and trimming. Here the sample has more than 250,000 clones; more than 70% occur a single time. The ten largest clones capture over 1% of the sample.

The sequence was collected from a middle-aged woman with acute COVID-19. Sequencing was performed on PBMCs or T cells enriched from blood (not recorded which). The rearrangement combines TRBV19 with TRBJ1-1; the D gene is not confidently resolved. In nucleotides, the sequence is TGTGCCAGTAGCCCACCTAGGTTAGACACTGAAGCTTTCTTT. Translated, this gives CASSPPRLDTEAFF. The CDR3, completed at both ends by the reference TRBV19 and TRBJ1-1 genes, gives the full variable domain DGGITQSPKYLFRKEGQNVTLSCEQNLNHDAMYWYRQDPGQGLRLIYYSQIVNDFQKGDIAEGYSVSREKKESFPLTVTSAQKNPTAFYLCASSPPRLDTEAFFGQGTRLTVV.